The 9 T cell receptor beta chains listed next were all sequenced from one sample in a study of cytomegalovirus exposure and HLA in healthy donors. Amplification used 60 Vbeta primers and 13 Jbeta primers. The assay was immunoSEQ multiplex PCR, and TCRdb's table has in-frame clones only and misses some. The sample lists approximately 190,000 clones; about 13% were seen once. The sample comprised PBMCs. Receptors originate from a man aged 50 to 59 in good health and CMV-seropositive.

Regarding this clone: Mismatch with germline at one junction end may stem from a read error. The CDR3 loop is CASSTDRENQYF. For the CDR3, the DNA is TGCGCAAGCAGTACGGACCGGGAGAACCAGTACTTC. The gene calls are TRBV10-1 and TRBJ2-5, with a weak D call TRBD2 (6 bases). Germline V CDR1 and CDR2: WNHNN, SYGVQD (reference sequence). This CDR3 is built from 12 residues.

The V gene is TRBV20-1, the J gene TRBJ1-2; no clear D. The ends were cut back, 1 base at V and 8 bases at J, with 8 bases in the middle. The CDR3 contains 11 residues. Germline loops: CDR1 DFQATT, CDR2 SNEGSKA (reference sequence). CDR3 in amino acids: CSARALSGYTF. In DNA form, the CDR3 reads TGCAGTGCTAGAGCCCTCTCCGGCTACACCTTC.

The gene calls are TRBV2 and TRBJ1-5; a possible D gene is TRBD1 (5 bases). V was pared by 2 bases and J by 3 bases, with 11 bases between. This CDR3 is 15 amino acids long. The germline gives CDR1 SNHLY, CDR2 FYNNEI. Here the CDR3 DNA reads TGTGCCAGCAGTGAAACGACAGCTTACAATCAGCCCCAGCATTTT. It specifies CASSETTAYNQPQHF. The variable domain in full, with the rest retrieved from reference TRBV2 and TRBJ1-5, is EPEVTQTPSHQVTQMGQEVILRCVPISNHLYFYWYRQILGQKVEFLVSFYNNEISEKSEIFDDQFSVERPDGSNFTLKIRSTKLEDSAMYFCASSETTAYNQPQHFGDGTRLSIL.

This clone was found a few times. This chain uses TRBV5-1 with TRBJ2-1; the D is unclear. CDR1 SGHRS and CDR2 YFSETQ come from the germline V gene. Trimming removed 4 bases at V and 7 bases at J, with 9 bases between. The CDR3 consists of 12 residues. The CDR3 here is CASSPLTNEQFF. The DNA for the CDR3 is TGCGCCAGCAGCCCGCTTACTAATGAGCAGTTCTTC.

The V and J genes are TRBV9 and TRBJ1-3; maybe TRBD1 (5 bases). The CDR3 covers 14 residues. Looked up from germline, CDR1 is SGDLS and CDR2 is YYNGEE. Trimming left V 2 bases short and J 2 bases short, with 8 bases between. The CDR3 DNA reads as TGTGCCAGCAGCGTGATGGACACTGGAAACACCATATATTTT. Protein product: CASSVMDTGNTIYF.

This clone was recorded a few times. CDR3 nucleotides: TGTGCCAGCAGCGATAGGACTAGCGGAAACACCGGGGAGCTGTTTTTT. Amino acids: CASSDRTSGNTGELFF. The chain has TRBV9 and TRBJ2-2; 10 bases align to TRBD2. V gave up 3 bases and J gave up 2 bases; unmatched junction bases: 4. CDR3 length equals 16 residues. The germline V gene has CDR1 SGDLS and CDR2 YYNGEE.

The V gene is TRBV18, the J gene TRBJ1-5; D possibly corresponds to TRBD1 (6 bases). The CDR3 has 15 residues. From germline, CDR1 is KGHSH and CDR2 LQKENI. The V and J ends lost 3 bases and 3 bases respectively, with 12 bases between them. In DNA form, the CDR3 reads TGTGCCAGCTCACCTTTCTCAGGGGTCAATCAGCCCCAGCATTTT. As protein: CASSPFSGVNQPQHF. The complete variable domain, with remaining parts taken from reference TRBV18 and TRBJ1-5, reads NAGVMQNPRHLVRRRGQEARLRCSPMKGHSHVYWYRQLPEEGLKFMVYLQKENIIDESGMPKERFSAEFPKEGPSILRIQQVVRGDSAAYFCASSPFSGVNQPQHFGDGTRLSIL.

This clone was counted only a few times. The chain links TRBV11-3 to TRBJ2-1, with TRBD1 matching 9 bases. The CDR3 covers 16 residues. Germline V gives CDR1 SGHNT, CDR2 YENEEA. The trim removed 3 bases at V and 2 bases at J, leaving 5 bases unmatched. CDR3 sequence: CASSLGGDRAYNEQFF. CDR3 bases: TGTGCCAGCAGCTTGGGGGGGGACAGGGCCTACAATGAGCAGTTCTTC.

This clone has only a few counts. The V gene is TRBV14, the J gene TRBJ1-1, with D possibly being TRBD1 (5 bases). The CDR3 runs 14 residues. Per the germline V gene, CDR1 is SGHDN and CDR2 is FVKESK. V lost 4 bases and J 1 base, leaving 10 bases between the germline ends. The CDR3 spells CASSLGGWNTEAFF. DNA of the CDR3: TGTGCCAGCAGCCTCGGGGGTTGGAACACTGAAGCTTTCTTT.